What follows is one T cell receptor beta chain and its context. A read error is likely, as this CDR3 ends without the conserved phenylalanine or tryptophan. It is unclear where the CDR3 begins or ends on the DNA, so no DNA is shown, and the CDR3 is as TCRdb lists it. The sample belongs to a study of CD8+CD57+ T cells in acquired aplastic anemia. About the research overall: Sorted CD4+ plus CD8+ cells gave DNA averaging approximately 2.9 ug.

Researchers used genomic DNA as the template to profile TCR beta VDJ and CDR3. MiXCR was run by TCRdb on the reads, yielding one entry per CDR3 protein. The table shows hundreds of thousands of distinct CDR3 sequences, with approximately 70% occurring only once. The CDR3 sequence runs 15 residues, both termini included. Germline CDR1 reads SNHLY; CDR2 reads FYNNEI. The clonotype was recovered from a human donor in good health, serving as a control. The chain is built from TRBV2 and TRBJ2-2; TRBD1, the D gene given by the table, was not confirmed from the DNA. The sequencing input was sorted CD4+, CD8+, or CD8+CD57+ T cells (not recorded which) from PBMCs. CDR3 sequence: CASRSTGTNERLLFC.